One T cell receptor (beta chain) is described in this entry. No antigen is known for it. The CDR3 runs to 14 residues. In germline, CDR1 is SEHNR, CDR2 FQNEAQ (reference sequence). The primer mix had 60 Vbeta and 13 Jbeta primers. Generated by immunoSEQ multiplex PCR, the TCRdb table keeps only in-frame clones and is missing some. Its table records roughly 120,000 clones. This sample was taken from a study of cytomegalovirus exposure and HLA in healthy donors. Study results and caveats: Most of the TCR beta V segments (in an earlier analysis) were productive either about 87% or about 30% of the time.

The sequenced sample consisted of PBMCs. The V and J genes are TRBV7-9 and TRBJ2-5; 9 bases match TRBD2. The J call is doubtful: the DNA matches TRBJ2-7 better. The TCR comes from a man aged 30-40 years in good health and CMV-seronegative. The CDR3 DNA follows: TGTGCCAGCAGCTTTAGCGGGAGCCCCTACGAGCAGTACTTC. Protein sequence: CASSFSGSPYEQYF.